These T cell receptor beta chains were read from a single sample in a study of PD-L1 blockade in urothelial cancer. Here immunoSEQ multiplex PCR was the method, and the copy in TCRdb shows in-frame clones only, minus some. In the table there are about 120,000 clones, approximately 90% of which are singletons. The material sequenced was PBMCs, taken around atezolizumab (anti-PD-L1) treatment. The receptors stem from a man in his fifties or sixties with urothelial cancer. Each CDR3 is given with its conserved first and last residue. The D gene is left open where the match is weak. Clone size is stated in some rows and not others, as once, few, many or a class when expanded.

CDR3 protein,CDR3 DNA,V gene,clone size,J gene,D gene
CSVEKDRSGGTDTQYF,TGCAGCGTTGAAAAGGACAGGTCGGGGGGCACAGATACGCAGTATTTT,TRBV29-1,-,TRBJ2-3,-
CASSLGDLREQFF,TGCGCCAGCAGCTTGGGGGACTTGCGTGAGCAGTTCTTC,TRBV5-1,-,TRBJ2-1,-
CASRGQGAAGELFF,TGTGCCAGCAGGGGACAGGGGGCCGCCGGGGAGCTGTTTTTT,TRBV2,-,TRBJ2-2,TRBD1
CASSERRDRLYNEQFF,TGTGCCAGCAGTGAGCGCCGGGACAGACTCTACAATGAGCAGTTCTTC,TRBV6-1,-,TRBJ2-1,TRBD1
CASSVGGRGNDSPLHF,TGTGCCAGCAGCGTAGGCGGCAGGGGTAATGATTCACCCCTCCACTTT,TRBV9,-,TRBJ1-6,-
CASSLQGTPYEQYF,TGTGCCAGCAGTCTACAGGGAACCCCCTACGAGCAGTACTTC,TRBV28,-,TRBJ2-7,-
CASSEARRSGQPQHF,TGTGCCAGCAGTGAAGCGAGGAGGTCGGGTCAGCCCCAGCATTTT,TRBV6-1,-,TRBJ1-5,-
CASSLGAVSYNEQFF,TGTGCCAGCAGTTTAGGGGCGGTCTCCTACAATGAGCAGTTCTTC,TRBV28,-,TRBJ2-1,-
CASSLISGSGYTF,TGTGCCAGCAGCCTAATATCCGGGAGTGGCTACACCTTC,TRBV28,-,TRBJ1-2,-
CATLGGFGYTF,TGTGCCACGCTCGGGGGGTTTGGCTACACCTTC,TRBV28,-,TRBJ1-2,-
CASSLVGLAGGDNEQFF,TGTGCCAGCAGCTTAGTGGGTCTAGCGGGAGGGGACAATGAGCAGTTCTTC,TRBV7-2,-,TRBJ2-1,TRBD2
CASSQSESSYNSPLHF,TGCGCCAGCAGTCAATCTGAGAGCTCCTATAATTCACCCCTCCACTTT,TRBV23-1,-,TRBJ1-6,-
CASSLGAGMYQETQYF,TGTGCCAGCAGCTTAGGGGCAGGGATGTACCAAGAGACCCAGTACTTC,TRBV7-9,-,TRBJ2-5,-
CASSTNRAEGYEQYF,TGTGCCAGTAGTACAAACAGGGCGGAAGGGTACGAGCAGTACTTC,TRBV19,-,TRBJ2-7,-
CASSRAGQSYNEQFF,TGTGCCAGCAGCCGGGCGGGACAGTCCTACAATGAGCAGTTCTTC,TRBV11-2,-,TRBJ2-1,-
CASYGNRNTEAFF,TGTGCCAGCTATGGTAACAGGAACACTGAAGCTTTCTTT,TRBV27,-,TRBJ1-1,-
CASSLTRVLGANVLTF,TGCGCCAGCAGCTTAACCAGGGTCTTGGGGGCCAACGTCCTGACTTTC,TRBV5-1,once,TRBJ2-6,-
CASGGVKPNSGNTIYF,TGTGCCAGCGGGGGGGTCAAACCGAACTCTGGAAACACCATATATTTT,TRBV2,-,TRBJ1-3,-
CASRDGLAGVDTQYF,TGCGCCAGCAGAGACGGGCTAGCGGGGGTGGATACGCAGTATTTT,TRBV5-1,-,TRBJ2-3,TRBD2
CASSDLAGGSYNEQFF,TGTGCCAGCAGTGACCTGGCGGGAGGTTCCTACAATGAGCAGTTCTTC,TRBV6-1,-,TRBJ2-1,TRBD2
CASSTLHAGVNSYEQYF,TGTGCCAGCAGTACCCTACATGCCGGGGTAAACTCCTACGAGCAGTACTTC,TRBV28,-,TRBJ2-7,-
CATQGTGGRNQPQHF,TGTGCCACACAGGGGACAGGGGGCCGGAATCAGCCCCAGCATTTT,TRBV5-4,medium-sized,TRBJ1-5,TRBD1
CAWSRQGEHIYEQYF,TGTGCCTGGAGTCGACAGGGGGAGCATATCTACGAGCAGTACTTC,TRBV30,-,TRBJ2-7,TRBD1
CASSMGGSSTDTQYF,TGTGCCAGCTCAATGGGGGGATCTAGCACAGATACGCAGTATTTT,TRBV18,once,TRBJ2-3,-
CASSLAGTYNEQFF,TGCGCCAGCAGCTTGGCCGGGACTTACAATGAGCAGTTCTTC,TRBV5-1,-,TRBJ2-1,-
CASSGGGPNYGYTF,TGTGCCAGCAGTGGGGGAGGGCCTAACTATGGCTACACCTTC,TRBV28,-,TRBJ1-2,-
CASSLRKTEAFF,TGTGCCAGCAGTTTGAGGAAGACTGAAGCTTTCTTT,TRBV28,-,TRBJ1-1,-
CASSDYPQGSVSVDTEAFF,TGTGCCAGCAGTGACTACCCCCAGGGATCTGTGTCTGTGGACACTGAAGCTTTCTTT,TRBV6-1,-,TRBJ1-1,-
CASSPTGDSNQPQHF,TGTGCCAGTAGTCCGACAGGGGATAGCAATCAGCCCCAGCATTTT,TRBV19,-,TRBJ1-5,TRBD1
CASSLVVGRRYEQYF,TGTGCCAGCAGCTTAGTTGTCGGGAGGAGGTACGAGCAGTACTTC,TRBV11-2,once,TRBJ2-7,TRBD2
CASSLGQGNTEAFF,TGTGCCAGCAGCTTGGGTCAGGGAAACACTGAAGCTTTCTTT,TRBV7-9,once,TRBJ1-1,-
CASSLYNEQYF,TGTGCCAGCAGCCTATATAACGAGCAGTACTTC,TRBV28,few,TRBJ2-7,-
CASGSPDRVGEQYF,TGTGCTAGTGGTTCCCCAGACAGGGTAGGCGAGCAGTACTTC,TRBV12-5,-,TRBJ2-7,TRBD1
CASSLSEYYEQYF,TGTGCCAGCAGCTTATCCGAGTACTACGAGCAGTACTTC,TRBV5-5,-,TRBJ2-7,-
CASSRSGNTIYF,TGCGCCAGCAGCCGGTCGGGAAACACCATATATTTT,TRBV5-1,-,TRBJ1-3,-
CASNTLAESTDTQYF,TGTGCCAGCAATACACTAGCGGAGAGCACAGATACGCAGTATTTT,TRBV6-5,-,TRBJ2-3,TRBD2
CASSTSGQGDTEAFF,TGCGCCAGCAGCACCTCGGGACAGGGGGACACTGAAGCTTTCTTT,TRBV5-1,-,TRBJ1-1,TRBD1
CATSGGDLYEQYF,TGTGCCACCTCGGGGGGGGATCTCTACGAGCAGTACTTC,TRBV13,-,TRBJ2-7,TRBD2
CASSQLPGTGDWLRYGYTF,TGCGCCAGCAGCCAACTACCCGGGACAGGGGATTGGCTTCGCTATGGCTACACCTTC,TRBV4-3,-,TRBJ1-2,TRBD1
CASSLRLAGVYEQYF,TGTGCCAGCAGCTTAAGACTAGCGGGGGTTTACGAGCAGTACTTC,TRBV7-2,-,TRBJ2-7,TRBD2
CASSLQGSMEQQYF,TGCGCCAGCAGCTTGCAGGGGTCGATGGAGCAGCAGTACTTC,TRBV5-1,-,TRBJ2-7,-
CASSADSPYEQYF,TGCGCCAGCAGCGCGGACAGTCCCTACGAGCAGTACTTC,TRBV5-1,-,TRBJ2-7,-
CASSQVKGAYGELFF,TGTGCCAGCAGCCAAGTGAAGGGGGCATACGGGGAGCTGTTTTTT,TRBV14,-,TRBJ2-2,TRBD1
CASSLVGESTNEKLFF,TGTGCCAGCAGCTTAGTAGGGGAATCGACTAATGAAAAACTGTTTTTT,TRBV7-2,-,TRBJ1-4,-
CASSETEESNQPQHF,TGTGCCAGCAGCGAGACCGAGGAGAGCAATCAGCCCCAGCATTTT,TRBV6-1,-,TRBJ1-5,-
CASSLFLAGTPETQYF,TGTGCCAGCTCACTGTTTCTAGCGGGAACACCAGAGACCCAGTACTTC,TRBV18,-,TRBJ2-5,TRBD2
CASSFGVGNTIYF,TGTGCCAGCAGTTTCGGGGTTGGAAACACCATATATTTT,TRBV27,-,TRBJ1-3,-
CASGEGTTYEQYF,TGTGCCAGCGGGGAGGGTACCACCTACGAGCAGTACTTC,TRBV2,-,TRBJ2-7,TRBD2
CASSSWDRGSNEQFF,TGTGCCAGCAGCTCATGGGACAGGGGTTCCAATGAGCAGTTCTTC,TRBV11-1,-,TRBJ2-1,TRBD1
CASSQLQGRGDEQFF,TGTGCCAGCTCACAATTACAGGGTAGGGGCGATGAGCAGTTCTTC,TRBV18,-,TRBJ2-1,-
CASSPGQYNQPQHF,TGTGCCAGCTCACCGGGACAGTACAATCAGCCCCAGCATTTT,TRBV18,-,TRBJ1-5,TRBD1
CASSLVAGAGQPQHF,TGTGCCAGCAGCTTAGTCGCAGGGGCAGGACAGCCCCAGCATTTT,TRBV7-2,once,TRBJ1-5,-
CASSGASGAYEQYF,TGTGCCAGCAGCGGGGCTAGCGGCGCCTACGAGCAGTACTTC,TRBV6-5,once,TRBJ2-7,TRBD2
CASRPYRGRNEQFF,TGTGCCAGCAGGCCCTATAGGGGGAGAAATGAGCAGTTCTTC,TRBV6-5,-,TRBJ2-1,-